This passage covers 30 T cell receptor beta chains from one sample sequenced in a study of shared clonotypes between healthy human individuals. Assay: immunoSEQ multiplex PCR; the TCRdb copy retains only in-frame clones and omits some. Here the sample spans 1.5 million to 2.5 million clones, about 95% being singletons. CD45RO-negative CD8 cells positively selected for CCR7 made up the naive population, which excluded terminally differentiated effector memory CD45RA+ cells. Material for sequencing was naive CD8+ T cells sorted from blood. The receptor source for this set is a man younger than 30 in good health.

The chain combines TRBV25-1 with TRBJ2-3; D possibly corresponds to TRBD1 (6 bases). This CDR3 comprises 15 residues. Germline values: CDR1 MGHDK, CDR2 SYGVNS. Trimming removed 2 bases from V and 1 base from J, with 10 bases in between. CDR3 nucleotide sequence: TGTGCCAGCAGTGAAAACTGGGGGCGCACAGATACGCAGTATTTT. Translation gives CASSENWGRTDTQYF.

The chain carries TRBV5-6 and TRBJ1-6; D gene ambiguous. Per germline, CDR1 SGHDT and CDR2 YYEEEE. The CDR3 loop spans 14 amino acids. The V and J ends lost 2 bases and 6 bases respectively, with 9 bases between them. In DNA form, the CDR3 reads TGTGCCAGCAGCTTAAGGGAAGCTAATTCACCCCTCCACTTT. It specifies CASSLREANSPLHF.

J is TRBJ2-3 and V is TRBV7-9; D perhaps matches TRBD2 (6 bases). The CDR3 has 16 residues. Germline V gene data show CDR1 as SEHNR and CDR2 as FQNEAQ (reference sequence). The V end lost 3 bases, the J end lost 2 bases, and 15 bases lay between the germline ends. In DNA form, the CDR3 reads TGTGCCAGCAGCTTTACGATAGCGGACCTCACAGATACGCAGTATTTT. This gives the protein CASSFTIADLTDTQYF.

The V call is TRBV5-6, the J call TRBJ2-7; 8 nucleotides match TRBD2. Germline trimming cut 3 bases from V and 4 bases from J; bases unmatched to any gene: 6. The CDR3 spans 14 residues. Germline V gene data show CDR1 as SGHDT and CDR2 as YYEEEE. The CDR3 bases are TGTGCCAGCAGCTCCAAGCGGGAGTGGTACGAGCAGTACTTC. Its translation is CASSSKREWYEQYF.

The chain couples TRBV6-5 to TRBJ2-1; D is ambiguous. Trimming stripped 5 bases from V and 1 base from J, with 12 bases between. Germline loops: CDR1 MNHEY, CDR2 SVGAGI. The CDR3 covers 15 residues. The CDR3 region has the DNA TGTGCCAGCAGTCCCCTTGTGGGGTCCTACAATGAGCAGTTCTTC. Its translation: CASSPLVGSYNEQFF.

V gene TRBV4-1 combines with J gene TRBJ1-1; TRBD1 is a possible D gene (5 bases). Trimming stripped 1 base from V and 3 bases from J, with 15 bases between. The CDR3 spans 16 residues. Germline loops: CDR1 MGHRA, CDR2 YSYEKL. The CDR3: CASSQGGVDLHTEAFF. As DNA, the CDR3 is TGCGCCAGCAGCCAAGGGGGGGTCGATCTCCACACTGAAGCTTTCTTT.

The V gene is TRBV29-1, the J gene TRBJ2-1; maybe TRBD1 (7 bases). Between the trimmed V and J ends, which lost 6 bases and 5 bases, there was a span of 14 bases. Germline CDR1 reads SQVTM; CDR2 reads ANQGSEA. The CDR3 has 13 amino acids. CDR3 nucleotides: TGCAGCGTAGCAGGGGGGTTGGACAATGAGCAGTTCTTC. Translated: CSVAGGLDNEQFF.

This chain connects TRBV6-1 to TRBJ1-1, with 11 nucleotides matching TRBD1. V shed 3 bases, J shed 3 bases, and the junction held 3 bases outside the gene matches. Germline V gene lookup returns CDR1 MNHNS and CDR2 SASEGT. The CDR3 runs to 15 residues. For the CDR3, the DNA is TGTGCCAGCAGTGACGGACAGGGGGCTTACACTGAAGCTTTCTTT. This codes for CASSDGQGAYTEAFF.

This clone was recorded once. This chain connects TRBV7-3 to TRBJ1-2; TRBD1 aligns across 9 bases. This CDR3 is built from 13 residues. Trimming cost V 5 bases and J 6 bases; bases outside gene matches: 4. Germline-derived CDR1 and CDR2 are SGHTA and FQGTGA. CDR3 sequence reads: CASSQRTGDGYTF. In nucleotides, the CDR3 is TGTGCCAGCAGCCAGAGGACAGGGGATGGCTACACCTTC.

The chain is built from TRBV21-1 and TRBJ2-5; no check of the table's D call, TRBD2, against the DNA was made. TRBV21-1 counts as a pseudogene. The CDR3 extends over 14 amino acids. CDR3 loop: CASSNLGGQETQYF. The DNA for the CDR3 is TGTGCCAGCAGCAACCTGGGGGGGCAAGAGACCCAGTACTTC.

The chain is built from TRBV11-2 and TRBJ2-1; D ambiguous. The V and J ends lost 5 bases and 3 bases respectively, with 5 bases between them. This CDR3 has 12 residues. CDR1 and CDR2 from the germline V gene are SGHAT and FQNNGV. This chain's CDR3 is CASSRVYNEQFF. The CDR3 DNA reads TGTGCCAGCAGCCGCGTCTACAATGAGCAGTTCTTC.

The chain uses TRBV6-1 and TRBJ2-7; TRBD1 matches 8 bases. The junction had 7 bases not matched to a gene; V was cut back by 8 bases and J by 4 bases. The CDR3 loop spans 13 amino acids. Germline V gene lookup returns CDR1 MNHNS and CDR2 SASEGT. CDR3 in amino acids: CASDAGGGYEQYF. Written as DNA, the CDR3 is TGTGCCAGCGATGCAGGGGGCGGTTACGAGCAGTACTTC.

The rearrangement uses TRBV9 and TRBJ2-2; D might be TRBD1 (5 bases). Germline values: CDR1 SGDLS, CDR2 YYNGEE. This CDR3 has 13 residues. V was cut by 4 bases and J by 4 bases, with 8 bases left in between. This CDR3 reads CASSTRGTGELFF. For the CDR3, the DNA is TGTGCCAGCAGCACAAGGGGCACCGGGGAGCTGTTTTTT.

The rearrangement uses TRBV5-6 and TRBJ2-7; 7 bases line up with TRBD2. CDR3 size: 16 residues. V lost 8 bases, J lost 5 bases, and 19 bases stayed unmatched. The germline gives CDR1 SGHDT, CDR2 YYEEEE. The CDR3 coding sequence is TGTGCCAGTTCTGGGCGGGAGTACGACGAGGATGACGAGCAGTACTTC. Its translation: CASSGREYDEDDEQYF.

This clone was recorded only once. The DNA for the CDR3 is TGTGCCAGCAGGGCCGGGACTAGCGGGGGGGCCACCTACAATGAGCAGTTCTTC. This sequence encodes CASRAGTSGGATYNEQFF. The chain links TRBV2 to TRBJ2-1; 16 nucleotides match TRBD2. CDR1 SNHLY and CDR2 FYNNEI come from the germline V gene. The CDR3 spans 18 residues. The junction had 7 bases not matched to a gene; V was cut back by 6 bases and J by 2 bases. The entire variable domain, with the rest obtained from reference TRBV2 and TRBJ2-1, is as follows: EPEVTQTPSHQVTQMGQEVILRCVPISNHLYFYWYRQILGQKVEFLVSFYNNEISEKSEIFDDQFSVERPDGSNFTLKIRSTKLEDSAMYFCASRAGTSGGATYNEQFFGPGTRLTVL.

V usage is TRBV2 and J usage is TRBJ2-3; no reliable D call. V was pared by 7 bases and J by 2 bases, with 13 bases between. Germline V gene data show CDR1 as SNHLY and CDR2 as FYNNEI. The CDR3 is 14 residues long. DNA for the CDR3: TGTGCCAGCACGGCGGTAATGGTCACAGATACGCAGTATTTT. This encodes CASTAVMVTDTQYF. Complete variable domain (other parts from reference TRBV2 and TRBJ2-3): EPEVTQTPSHQVTQMGQEVILRCVPISNHLYFYWYRQILGQKVEFLVSFYNNEISEKSEIFDDQFSVERPDGSNFTLKIRSTKLEDSAMYFCASTAVMVTDTQYFGPGTRLTVL.

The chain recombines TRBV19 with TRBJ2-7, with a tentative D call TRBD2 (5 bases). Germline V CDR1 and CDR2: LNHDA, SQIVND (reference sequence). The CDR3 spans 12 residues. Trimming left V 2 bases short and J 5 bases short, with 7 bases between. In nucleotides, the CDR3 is TGTGCCAGTAGTATACTCGGGGACGAGCAGTACTTC. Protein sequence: CASSILGDEQYF.

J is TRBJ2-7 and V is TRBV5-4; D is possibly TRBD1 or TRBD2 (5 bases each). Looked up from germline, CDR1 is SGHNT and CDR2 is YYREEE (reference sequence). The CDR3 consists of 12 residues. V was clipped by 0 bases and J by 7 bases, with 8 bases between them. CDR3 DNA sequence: TGTGCCAGCAGCTTGGGAGGGGAAGAGCAGTACTTC. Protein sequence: CASSLGGEEQYF.

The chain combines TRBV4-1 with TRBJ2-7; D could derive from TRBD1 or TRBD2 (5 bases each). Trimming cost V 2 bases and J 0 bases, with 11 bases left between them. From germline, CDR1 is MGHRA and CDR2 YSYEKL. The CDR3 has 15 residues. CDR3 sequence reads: CASSQTRDGSYEQYF. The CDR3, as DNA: TGCGCCAGCAGCCAAACCCGGGACGGCTCCTACGAGCAGTACTTC.

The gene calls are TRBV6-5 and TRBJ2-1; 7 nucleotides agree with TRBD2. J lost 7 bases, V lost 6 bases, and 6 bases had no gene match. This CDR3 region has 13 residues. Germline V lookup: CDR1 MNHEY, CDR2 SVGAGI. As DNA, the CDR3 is TGTGCCAGCAGCAGCGGGACGGGTAATGAGCAGTTCTTC. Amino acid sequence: CASSSGTGNEQFF.

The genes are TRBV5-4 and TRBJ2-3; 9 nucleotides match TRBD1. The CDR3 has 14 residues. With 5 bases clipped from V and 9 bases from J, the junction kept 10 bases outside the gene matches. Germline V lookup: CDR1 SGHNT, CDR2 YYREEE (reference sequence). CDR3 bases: TGTGCCAGCAGGTCGGACAGGGGCACAGGGACGCAGTATTTT. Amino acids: CASRSDRGTGTQYF.

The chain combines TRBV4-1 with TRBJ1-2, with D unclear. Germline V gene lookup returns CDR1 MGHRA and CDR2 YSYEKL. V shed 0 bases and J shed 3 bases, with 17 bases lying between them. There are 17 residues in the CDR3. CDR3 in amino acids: CASSQDPEGEFYYGYTF. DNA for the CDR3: TGCGCCAGCAGCCAAGACCCTGAGGGCGAGTTTTACTATGGCTACACCTTC.

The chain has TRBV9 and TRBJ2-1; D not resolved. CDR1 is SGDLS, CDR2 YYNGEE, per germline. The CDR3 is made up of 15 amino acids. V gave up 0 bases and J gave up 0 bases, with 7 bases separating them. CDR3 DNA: TGTGCCAGCAGCGTAGGCAGCGACTCCTACAATGAGCAGTTCTTC. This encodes CASSVGSDSYNEQFF.

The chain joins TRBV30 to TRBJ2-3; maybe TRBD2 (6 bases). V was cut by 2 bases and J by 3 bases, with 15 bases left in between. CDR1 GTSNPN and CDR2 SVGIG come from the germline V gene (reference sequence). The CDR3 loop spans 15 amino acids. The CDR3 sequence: CAWSRQAGRTDTQYF. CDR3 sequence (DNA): TGTGCCTGGAGTAGGCAAGCGGGTAGGACAGATACGCAGTATTTT.

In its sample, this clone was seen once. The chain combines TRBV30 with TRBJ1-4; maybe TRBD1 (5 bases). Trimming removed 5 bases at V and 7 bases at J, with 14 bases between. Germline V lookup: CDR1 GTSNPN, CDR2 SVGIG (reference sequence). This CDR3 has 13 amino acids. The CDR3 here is CAWGDQGFEKLFF. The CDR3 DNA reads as TGTGCCTGGGGGGATCAGGGTTTTGAAAAACTGTTTTTT.

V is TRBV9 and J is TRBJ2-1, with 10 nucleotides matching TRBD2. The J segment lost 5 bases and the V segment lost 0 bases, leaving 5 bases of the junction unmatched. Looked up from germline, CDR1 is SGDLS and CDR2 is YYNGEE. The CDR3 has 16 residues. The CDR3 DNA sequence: TGTGCCAGCAGCGTAGTGGGCCTAGCGGGAGACAATGAGCAGTTCTTC. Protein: CASSVVGLAGDNEQFF.

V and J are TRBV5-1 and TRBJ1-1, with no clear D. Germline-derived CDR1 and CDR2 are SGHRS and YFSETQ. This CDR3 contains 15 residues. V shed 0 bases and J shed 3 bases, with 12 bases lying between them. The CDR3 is CASSLVQAGYTEAFF. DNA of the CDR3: TGCGCCAGCAGCTTGGTGCAGGCGGGATACACTGAAGCTTTCTTT.

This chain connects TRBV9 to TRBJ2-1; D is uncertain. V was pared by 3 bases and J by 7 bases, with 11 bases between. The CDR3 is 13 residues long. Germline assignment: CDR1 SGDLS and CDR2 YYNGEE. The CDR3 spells CASSGPLVNEQFF. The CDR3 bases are TGTGCCAGCAGCGGCCCTCTAGTGAATGAGCAGTTCTTC.

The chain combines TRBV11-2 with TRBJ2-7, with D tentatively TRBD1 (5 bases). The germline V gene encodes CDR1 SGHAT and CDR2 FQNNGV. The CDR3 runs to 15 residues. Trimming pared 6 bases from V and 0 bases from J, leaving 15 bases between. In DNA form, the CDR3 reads TGTGCCAGCAGTTCATTCTTGGACACCTCCTACGAGCAGTACTTC. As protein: CASSSFLDTSYEQYF.

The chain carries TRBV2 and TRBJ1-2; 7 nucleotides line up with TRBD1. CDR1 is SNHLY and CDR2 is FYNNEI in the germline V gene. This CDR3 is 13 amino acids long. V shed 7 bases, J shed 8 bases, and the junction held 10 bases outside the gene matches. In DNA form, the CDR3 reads TGTGCCAGCAACCCAGGGGGGGCTAGGGGCTACACCTTC. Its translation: CASNPGGARGYTF.